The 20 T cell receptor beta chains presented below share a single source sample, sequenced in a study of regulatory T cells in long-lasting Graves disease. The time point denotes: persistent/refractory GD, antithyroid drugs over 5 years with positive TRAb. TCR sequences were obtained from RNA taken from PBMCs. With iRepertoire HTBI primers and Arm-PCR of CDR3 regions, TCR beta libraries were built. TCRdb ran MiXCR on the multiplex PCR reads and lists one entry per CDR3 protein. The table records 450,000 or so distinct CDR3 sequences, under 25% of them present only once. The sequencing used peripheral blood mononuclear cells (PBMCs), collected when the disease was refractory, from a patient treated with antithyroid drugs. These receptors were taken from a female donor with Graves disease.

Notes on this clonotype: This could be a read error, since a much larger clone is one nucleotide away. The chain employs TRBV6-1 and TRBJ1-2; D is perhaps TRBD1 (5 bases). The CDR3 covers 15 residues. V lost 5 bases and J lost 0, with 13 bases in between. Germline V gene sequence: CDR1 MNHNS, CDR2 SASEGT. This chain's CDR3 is CASSPPGRTNYGYTF. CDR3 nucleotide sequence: TGTGCCAGCAGTCCCCCGGGACGGACTAACTATGGCTACACCTTC.

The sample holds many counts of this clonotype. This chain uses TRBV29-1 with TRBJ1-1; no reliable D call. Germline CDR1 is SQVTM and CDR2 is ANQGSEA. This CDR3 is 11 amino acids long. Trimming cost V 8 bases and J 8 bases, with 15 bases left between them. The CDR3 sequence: CSPRHGGEAFF. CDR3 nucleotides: TGCAGCCCACGGCACGGAGGGGAAGCTTTCTTT.

The CDR3 DNA follows: TGTGCCAGCAAGGGACTAGCGGGAGCTCCGGGATTCCAAGAGACCCAGTACTTC. Amino acids: CASKGLAGAPGFQETQYF. The gene calls are TRBV6-1 and TRBJ2-5, with TRBD2 identical over 14 bases. The CDR3 sequence is 18 residues long. Germline V gene data show CDR1 as MNHNS and CDR2 as SASEGT. With V trimmed by 7 bases and J by 1 base, 11 bases remained unmatched.

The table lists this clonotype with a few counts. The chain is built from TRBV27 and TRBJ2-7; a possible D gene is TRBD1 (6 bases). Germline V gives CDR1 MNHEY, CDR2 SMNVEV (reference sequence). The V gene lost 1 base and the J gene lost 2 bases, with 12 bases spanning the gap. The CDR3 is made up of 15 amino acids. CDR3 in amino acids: CASSLFAGETYEQYF. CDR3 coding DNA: TGTGCCAGCAGTTTATTTGCAGGGGAGACCTACGAGCAGTACTTC.

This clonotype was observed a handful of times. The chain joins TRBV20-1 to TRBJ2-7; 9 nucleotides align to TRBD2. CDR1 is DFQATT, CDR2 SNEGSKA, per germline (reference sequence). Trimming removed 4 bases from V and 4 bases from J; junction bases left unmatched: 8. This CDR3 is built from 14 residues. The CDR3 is CSATSGTSNYEQYF. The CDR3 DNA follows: TGCAGTGCTACCTCCGGGACTAGCAATTACGAGCAGTACTTC.

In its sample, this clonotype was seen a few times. This CDR3 reads CASKRGQGAWNQPQHF. DNA for the CDR3: TGTGCCAGCAAACGGGGACAGGGGGCTTGGAATCAGCCCCAGCATTTT. This chain connects TRBV6-2 or TRBV6-3 to TRBJ1-5; 12 bases align to TRBD1. Losses at the gene ends were 7 bases for V and 4 bases for J; bases not matched to a gene: 8. The CDR3 totals 16 residues. The germline V gene has CDR1 MNHEY and CDR2 SVGEGT.

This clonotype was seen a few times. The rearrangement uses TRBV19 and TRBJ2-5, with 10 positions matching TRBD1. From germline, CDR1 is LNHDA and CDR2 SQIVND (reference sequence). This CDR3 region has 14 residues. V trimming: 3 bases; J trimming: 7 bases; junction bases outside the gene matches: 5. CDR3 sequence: CASSIGTGERTQYF. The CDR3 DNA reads TGTGCCAGTAGTATCGGGACAGGGGAGAGGACCCAGTACTTC.

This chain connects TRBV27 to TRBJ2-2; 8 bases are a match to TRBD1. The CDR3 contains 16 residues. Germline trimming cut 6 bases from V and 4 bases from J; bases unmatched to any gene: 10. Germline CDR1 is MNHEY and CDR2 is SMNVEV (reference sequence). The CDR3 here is CASRMIGQGGTGELFF. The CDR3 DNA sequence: TGTGCCAGCAGGATGATCGGACAGGGCGGCACCGGGGAGCTGTTTTTT.

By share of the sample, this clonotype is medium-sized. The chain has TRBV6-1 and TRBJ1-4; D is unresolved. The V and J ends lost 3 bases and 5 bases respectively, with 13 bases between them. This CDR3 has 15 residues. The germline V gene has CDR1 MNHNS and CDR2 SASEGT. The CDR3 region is CASSEQSTPNEKLFF. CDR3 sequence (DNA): TGTGCCAGCAGTGAGCAGTCAACGCCAAATGAAAAACTGTTTTTT.

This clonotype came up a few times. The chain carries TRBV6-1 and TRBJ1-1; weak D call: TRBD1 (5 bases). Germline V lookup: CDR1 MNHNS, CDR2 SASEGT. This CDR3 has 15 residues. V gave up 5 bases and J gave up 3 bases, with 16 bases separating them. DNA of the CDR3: TGTGCCAGCAGTCTATCGGGGGAGGGATACACTGAAGCTTTCTTT. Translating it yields CASSLSGEGYTEAFF.

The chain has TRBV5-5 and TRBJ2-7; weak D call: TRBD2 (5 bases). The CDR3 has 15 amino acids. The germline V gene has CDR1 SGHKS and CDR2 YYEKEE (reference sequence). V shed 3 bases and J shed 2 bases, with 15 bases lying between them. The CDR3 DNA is TGTGCCAGCAGCTCACGCCCTTCGGGGACCTACGAGCAGTACTTC. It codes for CASSSRPSGTYEQYF.

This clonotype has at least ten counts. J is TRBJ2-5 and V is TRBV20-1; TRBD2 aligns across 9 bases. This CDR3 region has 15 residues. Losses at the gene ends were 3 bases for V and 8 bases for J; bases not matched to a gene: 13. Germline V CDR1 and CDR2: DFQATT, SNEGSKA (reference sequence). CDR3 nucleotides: TGCAGTGCTAGGGGAGGAACCGGGACTAGCCGAACCCAGTACTTC. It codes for CSARGGTGTSRTQYF.

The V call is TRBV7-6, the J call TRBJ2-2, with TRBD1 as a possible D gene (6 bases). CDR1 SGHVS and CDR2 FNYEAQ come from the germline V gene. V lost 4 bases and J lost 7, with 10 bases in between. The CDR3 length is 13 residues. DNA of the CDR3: TGTGCCAGCAGCTCCAGGGGAAACGGGGAGCTGTTTTTT. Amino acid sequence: CASSSRGNGELFF.

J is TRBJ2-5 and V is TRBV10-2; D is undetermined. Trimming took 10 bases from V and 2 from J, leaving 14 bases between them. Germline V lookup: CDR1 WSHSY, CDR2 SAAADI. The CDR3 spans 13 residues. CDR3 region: CATYDDTQETQYF. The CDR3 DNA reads TGCGCCACCTACGACGACACACAAGAGACCCAGTACTTC.

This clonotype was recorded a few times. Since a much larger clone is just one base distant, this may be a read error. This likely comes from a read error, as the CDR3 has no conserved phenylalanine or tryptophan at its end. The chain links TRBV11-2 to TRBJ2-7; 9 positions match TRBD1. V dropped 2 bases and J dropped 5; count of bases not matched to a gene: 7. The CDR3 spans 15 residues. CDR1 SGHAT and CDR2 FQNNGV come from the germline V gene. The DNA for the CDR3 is TGTGCCAGCAGCTTACGCGCGGGGACAGGGAACGAGCAGTACTCC. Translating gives CASSLRAGTGNEQYS.

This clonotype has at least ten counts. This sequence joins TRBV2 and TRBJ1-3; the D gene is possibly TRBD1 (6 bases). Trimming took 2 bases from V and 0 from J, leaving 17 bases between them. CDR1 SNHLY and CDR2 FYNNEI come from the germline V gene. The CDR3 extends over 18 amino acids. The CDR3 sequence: CASSESRGTRHSGNTIYF. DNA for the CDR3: TGTGCCAGCAGTGAATCAAGGGGGACGCGCCACTCTGGAAACACCATATATTTT.

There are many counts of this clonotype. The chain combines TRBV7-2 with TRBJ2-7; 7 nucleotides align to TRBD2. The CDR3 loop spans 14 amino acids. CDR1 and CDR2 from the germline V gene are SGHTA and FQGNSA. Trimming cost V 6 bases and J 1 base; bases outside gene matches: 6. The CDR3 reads CASSSFSGSYEQYF. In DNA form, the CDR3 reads TGTGCCAGCAGTTCTTTTAGCGGGTCCTACGAGCAGTACTTC.

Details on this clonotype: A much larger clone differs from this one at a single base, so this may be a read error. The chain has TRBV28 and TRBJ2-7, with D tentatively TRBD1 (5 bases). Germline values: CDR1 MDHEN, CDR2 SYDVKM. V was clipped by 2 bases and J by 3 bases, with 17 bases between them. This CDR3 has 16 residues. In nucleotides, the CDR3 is TGTGCCAGCAGTTTAAAGGAAAGGGGTGCCCTCTACGAGCAGTACTTC. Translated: CASSLKERGALYEQYF. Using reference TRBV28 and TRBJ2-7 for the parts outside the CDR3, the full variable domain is DVKVTQSSRYLVKRTGEKVFLECVQDMDHENMFWYRQDPGLGLRLIYFSYDVKMKEKGDIPEGYSVSREKKERFSLILESASTNQTSMYLCASSLKERGALYEQYFGPGTRLTVT.

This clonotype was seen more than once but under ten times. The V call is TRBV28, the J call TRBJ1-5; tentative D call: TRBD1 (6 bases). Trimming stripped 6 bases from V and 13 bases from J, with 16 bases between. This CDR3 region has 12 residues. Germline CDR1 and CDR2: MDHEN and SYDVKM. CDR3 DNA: TGTGCCAGCAGCCCCAACAGGGCTGGTCAGCATTTT. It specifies CASSPNRAGQHF.

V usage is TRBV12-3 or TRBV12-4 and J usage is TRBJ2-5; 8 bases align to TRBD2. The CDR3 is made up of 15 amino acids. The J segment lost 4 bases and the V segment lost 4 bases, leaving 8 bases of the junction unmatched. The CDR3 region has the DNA TGTGCCAGCAGTTCAAGCGGGAGTGCTTCAGAGACCCAGTACTTC. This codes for CASSSSGSASETQYF.